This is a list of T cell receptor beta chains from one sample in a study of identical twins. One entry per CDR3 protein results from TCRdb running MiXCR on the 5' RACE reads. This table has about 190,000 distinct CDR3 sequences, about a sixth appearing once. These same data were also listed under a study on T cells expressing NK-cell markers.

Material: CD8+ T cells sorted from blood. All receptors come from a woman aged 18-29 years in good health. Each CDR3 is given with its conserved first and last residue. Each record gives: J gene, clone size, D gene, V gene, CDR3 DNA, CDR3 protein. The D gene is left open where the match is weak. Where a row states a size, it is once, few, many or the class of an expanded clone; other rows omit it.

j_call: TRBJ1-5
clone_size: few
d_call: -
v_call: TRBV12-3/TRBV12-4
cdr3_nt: TGTGCCAGCAGCCTTGGCCCCAACAATCAGCCCCAGCATTTT
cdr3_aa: CASSLGPNNQPQHF

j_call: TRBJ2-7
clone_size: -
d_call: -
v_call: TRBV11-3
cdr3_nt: TGTGCCAGCAGCTCCAGGGGTAGGGACGAGCAGTACTTC
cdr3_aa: CASSSRGRDEQYF

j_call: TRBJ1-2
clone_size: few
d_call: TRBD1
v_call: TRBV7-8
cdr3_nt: TGTGCCAGCAGCTTGGACAGGAGTGCCTATGGCTACACCTTC
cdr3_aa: CASSLDRSAYGYTF

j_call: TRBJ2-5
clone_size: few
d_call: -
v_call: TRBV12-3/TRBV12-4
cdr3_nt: TGTGCCAGCAGTTTGAGGCCAGCAGAGACCCAGTACTTC
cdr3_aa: CASSLRPAETQYF

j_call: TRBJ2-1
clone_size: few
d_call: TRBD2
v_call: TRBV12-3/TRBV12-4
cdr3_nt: TGTGCCAGCAGTTTAGTAGCGGCGCCGGGGGGCAATGAGCAGTTCTTC
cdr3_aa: CASSLVAAPGGNEQFF

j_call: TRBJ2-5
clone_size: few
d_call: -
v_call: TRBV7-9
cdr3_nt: TGTGCCAGCAGAGGCGAAATCCAAGAGACCCAGTACTTC
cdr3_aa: CASRGEIQETQYF

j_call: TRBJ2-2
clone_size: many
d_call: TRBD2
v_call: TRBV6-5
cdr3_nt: TGTGCCAGCAGTTTTCCAGTAGCGGGGGGCAGGGCCGGGGAGCTGTTTTTT
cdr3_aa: CASSFPVAGGRAGELFF

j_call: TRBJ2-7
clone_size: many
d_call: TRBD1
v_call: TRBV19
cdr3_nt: TGTGCCAGTAGTTCGGGACAGCTCTACGAGCAGTACTTC
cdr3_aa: CASSSGQLYEQYF

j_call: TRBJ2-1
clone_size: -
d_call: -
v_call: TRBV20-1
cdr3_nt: TGCAGTGCTACGGGGGAGGAACTCAGTGAGCAGTTCTTC
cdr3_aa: CSATGEELSEQFF

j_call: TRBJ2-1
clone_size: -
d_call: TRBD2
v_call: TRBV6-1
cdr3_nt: TGTGCCAGCAGTCCCGGGACTAGCTGGGGCAATGAGCAGTTCTTC
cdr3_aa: CASSPGTSWGNEQFF

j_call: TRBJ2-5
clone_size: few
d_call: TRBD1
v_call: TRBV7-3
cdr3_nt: TGTGCCAGCAGCTTCGACAGGGGAGAGACCCAGTACTTC
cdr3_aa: CASSFDRGETQYF

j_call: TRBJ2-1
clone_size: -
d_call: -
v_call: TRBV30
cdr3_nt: TGTGCCTGGAGTCCACACTTAAACAATGAGCAGTTCTTC
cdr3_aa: CAWSPHLNNEQFF

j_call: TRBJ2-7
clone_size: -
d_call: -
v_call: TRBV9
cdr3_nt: TGTGCCAGCAGCCGAATTGGGGCCGAGCAGTACTTC
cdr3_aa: CASSRIGAEQYF

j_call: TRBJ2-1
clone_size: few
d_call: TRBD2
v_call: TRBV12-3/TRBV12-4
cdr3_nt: TGTGCCAGCAGGGGTACTAGCGGGGCGCAGAATGAGCAGTTCTTC
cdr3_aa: CASRGTSGAQNEQFF

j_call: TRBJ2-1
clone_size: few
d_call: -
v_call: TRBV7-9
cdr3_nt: TGTGCCAGCAGCTTCCTTACTAGTCCCTACAATGAGCAGTTCTTC
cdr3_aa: CASSFLTSPYNEQFF

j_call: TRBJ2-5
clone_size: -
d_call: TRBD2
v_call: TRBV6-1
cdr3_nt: TGTGCCAGCAGTCCCGGGAGGGCTGAGACCCAGTACTTC
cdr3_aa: CASSPGRAETQYF

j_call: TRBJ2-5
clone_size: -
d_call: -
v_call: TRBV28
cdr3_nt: TGTGCCAGCAGTCCCGTCTCCGGGGGTCCTTGGCGGGAGACCCAGTACTTC
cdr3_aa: CASSPVSGGPWRETQYF

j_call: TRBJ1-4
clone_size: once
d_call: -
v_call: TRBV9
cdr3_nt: TGTGCCAGCAGCGTAGAGGGCGGACCAACTAATGAAAAACTGTTTTTT
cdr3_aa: CASSVEGGPTNEKLFF

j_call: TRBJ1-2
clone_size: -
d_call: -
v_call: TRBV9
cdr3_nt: TGTGCCAGCAGCGTAGGGACCCAAGGCTACACCTTC
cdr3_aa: CASSVGTQGYTF

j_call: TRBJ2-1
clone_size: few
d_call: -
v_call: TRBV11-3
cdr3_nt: TGTGCCAGCAGCTCGGACAGAGCCTTATACAATGAGCAGTTCTTC
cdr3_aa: CASSSDRALYNEQFF

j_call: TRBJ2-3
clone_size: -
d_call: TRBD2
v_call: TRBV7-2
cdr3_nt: TGTGCCAGCAGCTTAAATAGGGCTAGCGGGAGCACAGATACGCAGTATTTT
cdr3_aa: CASSLNRASGSTDTQYF

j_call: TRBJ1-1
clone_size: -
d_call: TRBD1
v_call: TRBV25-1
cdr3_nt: TGTGCCAGCAGTGAATACAGGGAGCAGGGGGCCTCTGAAGCTTTCTTT
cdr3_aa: CASSEYREQGASEAFF

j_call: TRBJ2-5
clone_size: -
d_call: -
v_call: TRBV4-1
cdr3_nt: TGCGCCAGCAGCCAATTCGGGTTCCAAGAGACCCAGTACTTC
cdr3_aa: CASSQFGFQETQYF

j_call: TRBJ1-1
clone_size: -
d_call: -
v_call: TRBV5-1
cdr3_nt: TGCGCCAGCAGCCAGTTGGGTCCAGGGCGAGCTTTCTTT
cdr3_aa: CASSQLGPGRAFF

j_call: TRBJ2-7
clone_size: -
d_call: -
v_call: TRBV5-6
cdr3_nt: TGTGCCAGCGGCAGGGGCGTAGGGTACGAGCAGTACTTC
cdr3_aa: CASGRGVGYEQYF

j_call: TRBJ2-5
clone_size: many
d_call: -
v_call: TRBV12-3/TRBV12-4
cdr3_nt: TGTGCCAGCAGTCCGCCGGGGCTAGAGACCCAGTACTTC
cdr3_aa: CASSPPGLETQYF

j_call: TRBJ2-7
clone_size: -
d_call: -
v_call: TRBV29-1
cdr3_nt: TGCAGCGCAAGCGGCTCCTACGAGCAGTACTTC
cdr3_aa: CSASGSYEQYF

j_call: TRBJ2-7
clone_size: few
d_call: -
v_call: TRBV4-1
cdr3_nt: TGCGCCAGCAGCCAGGTTACAGAGTACGAGCAGTACTTC
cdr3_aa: CASSQVTEYEQYF

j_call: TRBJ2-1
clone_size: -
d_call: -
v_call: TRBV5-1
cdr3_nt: TGCGCCAGCAGCTTGGAGGACCCCGCCCGTGAGCAGTTCTTC
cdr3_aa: CASSLEDPAREQFF

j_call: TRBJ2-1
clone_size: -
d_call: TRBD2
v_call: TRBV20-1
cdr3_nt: TGCAGTGCTAGAGGGCGGGGGGGCCTTAATGAGCAGTTCTTC
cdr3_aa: CSARGRGGLNEQFF

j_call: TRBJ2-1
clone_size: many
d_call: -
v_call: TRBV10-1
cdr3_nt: TGCGCCAGCAGTGAGTTAGACAGCAATGAGCAGTTCTTC
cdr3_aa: CASSELDSNEQFF

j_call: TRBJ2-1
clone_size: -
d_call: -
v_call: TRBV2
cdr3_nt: TGTGCCAGCAGTGAAGGGACCCGGGTGAGTGAGCAGTTCTTC
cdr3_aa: CASSEGTRVSEQFF

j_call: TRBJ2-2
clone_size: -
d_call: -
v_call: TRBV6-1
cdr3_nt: TGTGCCAGCAACGTCGGGGACTTCACCGGGGAGCTGTTTTTT
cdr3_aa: CASNVGDFTGELFF

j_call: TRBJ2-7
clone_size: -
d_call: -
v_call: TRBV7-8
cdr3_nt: TGTGCCAGCAGCTTAGAGGCGACAGTGTCCTACGAGCAGTACTTC
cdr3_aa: CASSLEATVSYEQYF

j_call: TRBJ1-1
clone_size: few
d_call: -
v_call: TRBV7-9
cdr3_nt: TGTGCCAGCAGCTCCCTCGTAGCTGAAGCTTTCTTT
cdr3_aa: CASSSLVAEAFF

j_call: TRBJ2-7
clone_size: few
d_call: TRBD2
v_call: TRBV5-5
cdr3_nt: TGTGCCAGCAGGCATACTAGCGGGGTTGTCTACGAGCAGTACTTC
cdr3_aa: CASRHTSGVVYEQYF

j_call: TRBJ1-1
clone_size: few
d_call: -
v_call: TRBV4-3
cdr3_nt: TGCGCCAGCAGCCAAGATACGCGGGGCACTGAAGCTTTCTTT
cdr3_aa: CASSQDTRGTEAFF

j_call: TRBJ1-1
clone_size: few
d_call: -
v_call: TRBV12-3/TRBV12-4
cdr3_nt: TGTGCCAGCGGCCTTACCACTGAAGCTTTCTTT
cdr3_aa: CASGLTTEAFF

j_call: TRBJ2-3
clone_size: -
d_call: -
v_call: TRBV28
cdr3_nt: TGTGCCAGCAGTTCCCGGGACTATACGCAGTATTTT
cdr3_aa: CASSSRDYTQYF

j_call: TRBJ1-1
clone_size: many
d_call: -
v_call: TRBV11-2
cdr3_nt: TGTGCCAGCAGAACTCCGGGTAAGGGCACTGAAGCTTTCTTT
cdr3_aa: CASRTPGKGTEAFF

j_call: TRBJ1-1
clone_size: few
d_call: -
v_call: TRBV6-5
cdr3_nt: TGTGCCAGCAGTTACTCGGCCGAGGGCTCCGACACTGAAGCTTTCTTT
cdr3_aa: CASSYSAEGSDTEAFF

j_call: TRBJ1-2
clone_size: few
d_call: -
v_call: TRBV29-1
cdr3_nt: TGCAGCGTGGATAAGACAGCGCCCTATGGCTACACCTTC
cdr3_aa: CSVDKTAPYGYTF

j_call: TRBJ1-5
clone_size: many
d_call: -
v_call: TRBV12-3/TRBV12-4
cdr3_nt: TGTGCCAGCAGTTTATCCGGGCAGGGCAATCAGCCCCAGCATTTT
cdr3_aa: CASSLSGQGNQPQHF

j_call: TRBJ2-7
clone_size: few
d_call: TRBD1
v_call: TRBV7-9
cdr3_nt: TGTGCCAGCAGCCCAGACAGGGCTTACTACGAGCAGTACTTC
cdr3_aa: CASSPDRAYYEQYF

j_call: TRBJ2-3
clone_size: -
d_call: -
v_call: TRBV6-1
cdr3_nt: TGTGCCAGCAGCCGGGGGCTGTTTCCTTATACGCAGTATTTT
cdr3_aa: CASSRGLFPYTQYF

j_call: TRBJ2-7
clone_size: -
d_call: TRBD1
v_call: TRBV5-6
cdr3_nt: TGTGCCAGCAGCACCGGGACAGGGGGCGTCGAGTACTTC
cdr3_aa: CASSTGTGGVEYF

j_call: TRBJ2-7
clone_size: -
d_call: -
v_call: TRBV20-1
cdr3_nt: TGCAGTGCTAGAGGGGGGAACCGAGTCTACGAGCAGTACTTC
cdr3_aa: CSARGGNRVYEQYF

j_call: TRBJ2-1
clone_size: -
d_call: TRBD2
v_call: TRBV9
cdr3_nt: TGTGCCAGCAGCGGCCTCAGCGTAGCGGGAGAACCTTACAATGAGCAGTTCTTC
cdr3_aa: CASSGLSVAGEPYNEQFF

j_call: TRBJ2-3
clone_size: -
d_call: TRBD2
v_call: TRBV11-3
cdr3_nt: TGTGCCAGCAGCCTATGGACTAGCGGTTCCCCAGATACGCAGTATTTT
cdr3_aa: CASSLWTSGSPDTQYF

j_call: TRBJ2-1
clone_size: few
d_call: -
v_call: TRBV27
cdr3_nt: TGTGCCAGCAGTTTAATTAAGGCCCTCTCCTACAATGAGCAGTTCTTC
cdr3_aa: CASSLIKALSYNEQFF

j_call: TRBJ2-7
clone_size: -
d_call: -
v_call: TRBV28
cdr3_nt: TGTGCCACCTCCCGGGTGTCCCTCGAGCAGTACTTC
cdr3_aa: CATSRVSLEQYF

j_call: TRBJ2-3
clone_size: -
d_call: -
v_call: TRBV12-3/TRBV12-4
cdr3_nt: TGTGCCAGCAGAAAGAGTCCCACAGATACGCAGTATTTT
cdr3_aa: CASRKSPTDTQYF

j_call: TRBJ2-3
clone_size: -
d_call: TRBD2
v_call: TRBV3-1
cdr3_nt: TGTGCCAGCAGCCTCGGGACTAGCGGGACAGATACGCAGTATTTT
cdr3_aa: CASSLGTSGTDTQYF

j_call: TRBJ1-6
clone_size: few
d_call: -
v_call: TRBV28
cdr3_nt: TGTGCCAGCAGTTTAGGGCCCCGGGATTCACCCCTCCACTTT
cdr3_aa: CASSLGPRDSPLHF

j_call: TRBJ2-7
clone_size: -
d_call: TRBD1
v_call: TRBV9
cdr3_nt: TGTGCCAGCAGCCCCGGGACAGGACTCTACGAGCGGTACTTC
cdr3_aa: CASSPGTGLYERYF

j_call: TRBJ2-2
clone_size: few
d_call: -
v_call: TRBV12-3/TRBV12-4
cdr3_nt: TGTGCCAGCCTGGGTGGGGAGCTGTTTTTT
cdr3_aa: CASLGGELFF

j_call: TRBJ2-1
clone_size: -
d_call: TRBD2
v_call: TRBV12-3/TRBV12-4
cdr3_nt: TGTGCCAGCAGAATAGCGGGAGCAAACTACAATGAGCAGTTCTTC
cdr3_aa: CASRIAGANYNEQFF

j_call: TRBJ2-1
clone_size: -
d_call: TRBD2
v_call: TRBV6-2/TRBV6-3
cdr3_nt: TGTGCCAGCGGTACGGGAGGGCCCTATGAGCAGTTCTTC
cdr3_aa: CASGTGGPYEQFF

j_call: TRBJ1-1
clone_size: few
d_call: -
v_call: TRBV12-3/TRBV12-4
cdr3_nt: TGTGCCAGCAAACAGGGTAGCACTGAAGCTTTCTTT
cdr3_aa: CASKQGSTEAFF

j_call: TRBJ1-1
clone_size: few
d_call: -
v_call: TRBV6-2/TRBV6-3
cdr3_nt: TGTGCCAGCAGGGACAGCTCGAACACTGAAGCTTTCTTT
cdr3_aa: CASRDSSNTEAFF